This paragraph reports one T cell receptor beta chain. What it binds is not known. The data stem from a study of blood T cells in healthy people across ages. Per the germline V gene, CDR1 is SGDLS and CDR2 is YYNGEE. CDR3 length: 15 amino acids. Trimming cost V 4 bases and J 1 base; bases outside gene matches: 7. Broader study findings: Measured against age, TCR beta diversity per million T cells decreased in a roughly linear manner.

The authors ran a second PCR of about 6 to 11 cycles using a sample-barcoded 5' primer and a J-beta primer mix. TCRdb analysed the 5' RACE reads with MiXCR anew, one entry per CDR3 protein. The table lists around 1,100,000 distinct CDR3 sequences, around two fifths of them singletons, with 10% to 15% in the top ten. The V gene is TRBV9, the J gene TRBJ1-2, with 7 bases fitting TRBD1. The sequencing sample was made of blood. The receptor was derived from a man younger than 30 in good health. CDR3 bases: TGTGCCAGCAGCACAACCCGGGACAGTAACTATGGCTACACCTTC. It translates to CASSTTRDSNYGYTF.